This TCR beta chain was observed in a study of T cell responses to AZD1222 COVID-19 vaccine. Study results and limitations: Compared with day 0, the breadth and depth of the Spike-specific TCR repertoire rose significantly after two doses of AZD1222. Donors were largely white British and mainly female; clonal diversity was possibly underestimated. Just 5 to 7 people given AZD1222 tested seropositive at baseline.

A word on this clone: Its antigen is still unknown.

Here immunoSEQ multiplex PCR was the method, and the copy in TCRdb shows in-frame clones only, minus some. The data contain 130,000 to 150,000 clones, about nine tenths of them singletons. The germline V gene encodes CDR1 LNHDA and CDR2 SQIVND (reference sequence). Losses at the gene ends were 7 bases for V and 7 bases for J; bases not matched to a gene: 11. CDR3 length equals 15 residues. The specimen was peripheral blood, collected on day 0 of MenACWY control vaccination. J is TRBJ1-5 and V is TRBV19; 9 positions match TRBD1. The sequence was collected from an adult in good health. The CDR3 DNA reads as TGTGCCAGTAAGACAGGGGGTGGCTTTTTGCAGCCCCAGCATTTT. Translating gives CASKTGGGFLQPQHF.